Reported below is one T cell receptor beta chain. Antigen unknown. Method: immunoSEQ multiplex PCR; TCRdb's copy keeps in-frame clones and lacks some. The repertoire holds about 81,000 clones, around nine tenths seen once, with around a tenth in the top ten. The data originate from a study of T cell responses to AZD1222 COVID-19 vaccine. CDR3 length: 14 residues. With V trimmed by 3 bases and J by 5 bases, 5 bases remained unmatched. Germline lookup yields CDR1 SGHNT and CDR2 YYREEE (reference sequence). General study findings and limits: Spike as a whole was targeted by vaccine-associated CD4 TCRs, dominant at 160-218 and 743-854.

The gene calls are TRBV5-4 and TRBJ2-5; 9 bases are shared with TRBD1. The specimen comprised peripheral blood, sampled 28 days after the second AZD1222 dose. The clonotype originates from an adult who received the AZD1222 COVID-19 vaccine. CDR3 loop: CASSWDRDGETQYF. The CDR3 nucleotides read TGTGCCAGCAGCTGGGACAGGGATGGGGAGACCCAGTACTTC.